These T cell receptor beta chains were read from a single sample in a study of shared clonotypes between healthy human individuals. Assay: immunoSEQ multiplex PCR; the TCRdb copy retains only in-frame clones and omits some. Among millions of clones listed, around 94% were seen once. The specimen was naive CD4+ T cells sorted from blood. The receptors derive from a man aged 18 to 35 in good health. The CDR3 runs from the conserved cysteine through the conserved F or W. Clone size, where shown, is once, few, many, or a class for clones that have expanded.

>NA|TRBV14|TRBJ2-6
CASSHLTGVSGANVLTF
>NA|TRBV7-9|TRBJ1-5
CASSLGGMGNQPQHF
>NA|TRBV6-1|TRBJ2-3
CASRDRDGSDTQYF
>few|TRBV7-9|TRBJ1-1
CASSYPGTPGGGAFF
>NA|TRBV7-2|TRBJ2-5
CASSLAGGLLLETQYF
>NA|TRBV11-2|TRBJ2-5
CASSLDGKAIKETQYF
>NA|TRBV5-4|TRBJ2-7
CASSSETGRSYEQYF
>NA|TRBV25-1|TRBJ2-7
CASSDSGTTLRYEQYF
>NA|TRBV6-6|TRBJ2-5
CASSYDGLAGRETQYF
>NA|TRBV9|TRBJ1-1
CASSVVLGTGVTSAFF
>NA|TRBV30|TRBJ2-6
CAWSWGRGFSVGANVLTF
>NA|TRBV6-5|TRBJ2-3
CASSYGSPSTDTQYF
>NA|TRBV5-4|TRBJ2-3
CASSLGGLAGVTSTDTQYF
>NA|TRBV19|TRBJ2-7
CATRTGGGSYEQYF
>NA|TRBV2|TRBJ2-1
CATTPGLTNEQFF
>NA|TRBV9|TRBJ2-1
CASSVGASGRAEEQFF
>NA|TRBV30|TRBJ2-4
CAWSASAKNIQYF
>NA|TRBV7-2|TRBJ2-7
CASSFRPRDLYEQYF
>NA|TRBV11-2|TRBJ2-1
CASSLVAGRGDEQFF
>NA|TRBV2|TRBJ1-2
CASSEATNYGYTF
>once|TRBV10-3|TRBJ2-3
CAISKGLAGSDTQYF
>NA|TRBV30|TRBJ1-6
CAWSVMPLGYNSPLHF
>NA|TRBV4-2|TRBJ2-1
CASSQEGGLWNEQFF
>NA|TRBV15|TRBJ1-1
CATSRGSDSWKFTEAFF
>NA|TRBV18|TRBJ1-1
CASSPADTQATEAFF
>once|TRBV30|TRBJ2-5
CAWSSQETQYF
>once|TRBV10-3|TRBJ1-6
CAISDRGNSPLHF
>NA|TRBV5-1|TRBJ2-3
CASSSTGLAGVARQDTQYF
>NA|TRBV27|TRBJ1-6
CASSLTDSPSYNSPLHF
>NA|TRBV18|TRBJ1-5
CASSQGQPQPQHF
>NA|TRBV30|TRBJ2-5
CAWSVGSGGPGAQYF
>NA|TRBV2|TRBJ1-6
CASRGDRGYSPLHF
>NA|TRBV5-6|TRBJ2-7
CASSSTDRGLGEQYF
>NA|TRBV5-1|TRBJ1-2
CASSPDRVLGHNYGYTF
>NA|TRBV5-1|TRBJ2-1
CASSVDRVHNEQFF
>NA|TRBV5-6|TRBJ2-3
CASSARDRGTLTDTQYF
>NA|TRBV7-2|TRBJ2-2
CASSLEYLHTGELFF
>NA|TRBV7-2|TRBJ1-2
CASSSTGVGYGYTF
>NA|TRBV9|TRBJ2-7
CASSGTFPPYEQYF
>NA|TRBV5-1|TRBJ2-1
CASSLMAPSYNEQFF
>NA|TRBV4-2|TRBJ2-7
CASSQEGLYEQYF
>NA|TRBV7-2|TRBJ2-1
CASSLAWDFNEQFF